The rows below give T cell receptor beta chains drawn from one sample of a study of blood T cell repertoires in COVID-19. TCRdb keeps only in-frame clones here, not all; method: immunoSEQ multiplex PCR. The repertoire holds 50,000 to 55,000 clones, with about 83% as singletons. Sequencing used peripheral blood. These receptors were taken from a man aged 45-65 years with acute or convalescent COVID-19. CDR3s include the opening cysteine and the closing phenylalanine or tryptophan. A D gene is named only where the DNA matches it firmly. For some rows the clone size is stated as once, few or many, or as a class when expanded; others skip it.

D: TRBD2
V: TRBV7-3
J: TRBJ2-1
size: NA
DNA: TGTGCCAGCAGCGTGGGACTAGCGGGAGCCGAGCAGTTCTTC
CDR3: CASSVGLAGAEQFF

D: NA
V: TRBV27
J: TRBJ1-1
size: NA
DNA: TGTGCCAGCAGTTTATCAGAGACACTGAACACTGAAGCTTTCTTT
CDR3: CASSLSETLNTEAFF

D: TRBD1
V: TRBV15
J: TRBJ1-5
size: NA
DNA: TGTGCCACCAGCAGTTACAGGGGGGATCAGCCCCAGCATTTT
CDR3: CATSSYRGDQPQHF

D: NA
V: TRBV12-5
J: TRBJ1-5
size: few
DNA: TGTGCTAGTGGTTTGGTACGGGGCAGGGAGGCACAGCCCCAGCATTTT
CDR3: CASGLVRGREAQPQHF

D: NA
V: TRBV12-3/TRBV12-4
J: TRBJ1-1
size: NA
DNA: TGTGCCAGCAGTAGGACACGTGAAGCTTTCTTT
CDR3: CASSRTREAFF

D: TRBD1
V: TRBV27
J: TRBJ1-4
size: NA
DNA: TGTGCCAGCACCCTTATTCGGGACAGGGGGCCTGAAAAACTGTTTTTT
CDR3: CASTLIRDRGPEKLFF

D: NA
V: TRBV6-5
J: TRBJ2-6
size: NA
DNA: TGTGCCAGCAGTACGGACACCTCTGGGGCCAACGTCCTGACTTTC
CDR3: CASSTDTSGANVLTF

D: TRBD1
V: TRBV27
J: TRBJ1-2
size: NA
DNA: TGTGCCAGCAGTACGCCGGGACAGGGCGGTGGCTACACCTTC
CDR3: CASSTPGQGGGYTF

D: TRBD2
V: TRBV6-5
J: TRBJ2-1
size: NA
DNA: TGTGCCAGCAGTTGGACTAGCGGGGGGGCCAATGAGCAGTTCTTC
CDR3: CASSWTSGGANEQFF

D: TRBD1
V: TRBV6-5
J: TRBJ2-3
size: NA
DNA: TGTGCCAGCAGTCTGGCCGGGACAGTGACAGATACGCAGTATTTT
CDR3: CASSLAGTVTDTQYF

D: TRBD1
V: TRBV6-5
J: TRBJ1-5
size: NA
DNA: TGTGCCAGCTACGACAGGGGTGGTCAGCCCCAGCATTTT
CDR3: CASYDRGGQPQHF

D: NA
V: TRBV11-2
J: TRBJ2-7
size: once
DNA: TGTGCCAGCAGTTACAGGGACTACGAGCAGTACTTC
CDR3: CASSYRDYEQYF

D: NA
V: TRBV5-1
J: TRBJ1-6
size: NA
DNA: TGCGCCAGCAGCTTGGACAGGGTTGATTCACCCCTCCACTTT
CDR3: CASSLDRVDSPLHF

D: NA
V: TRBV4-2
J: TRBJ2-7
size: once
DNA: TGTGCCAGCAGCCAAGCACAGGGCCAGACCTACGAGCAGTACTTC
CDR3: CASSQAQGQTYEQYF

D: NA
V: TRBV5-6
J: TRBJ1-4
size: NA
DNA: TGTGCCAGCAGCTTGACAGGACGGCCTCCTAATGAAAAACTGTTTTTT
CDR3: CASSLTGRPPNEKLFF

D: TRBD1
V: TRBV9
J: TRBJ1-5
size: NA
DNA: TGTGCCAGCAGCCTGGAGGGGGCACAGCCCCAGCATTTT
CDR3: CASSLEGAQPQHF

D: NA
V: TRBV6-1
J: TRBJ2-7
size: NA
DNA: TGTGCCAGCAGTGACGGACTTGATTACGAGCAGTACTTC
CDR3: CASSDGLDYEQYF

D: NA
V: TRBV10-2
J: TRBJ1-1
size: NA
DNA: TGCGCCAGCAGGACAGGGAACACTGAAGCTTTCTTT
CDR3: CASRTGNTEAFF

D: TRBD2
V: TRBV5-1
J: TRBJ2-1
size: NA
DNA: TGCGCCAGCAGCTCTAGCGGAGACTCCTACAATGAGCAGTTCTTC
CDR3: CASSSSGDSYNEQFF

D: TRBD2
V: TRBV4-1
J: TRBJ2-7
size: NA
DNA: TGCGCCAGCAGTCGCTCGACTAGCGCCTCCTACGAGCAGTACTTC
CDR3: CASSRSTSASYEQYF

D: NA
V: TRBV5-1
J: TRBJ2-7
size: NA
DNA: TGCGCCAGCAGCGGCGGGGCCACCTACGAGCAGTACTTC
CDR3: CASSGGATYEQYF

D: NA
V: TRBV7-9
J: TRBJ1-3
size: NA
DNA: TGTGCCAGCAGCTTACAGGGGACTGGAAACACCATATATTTT
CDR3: CASSLQGTGNTIYF

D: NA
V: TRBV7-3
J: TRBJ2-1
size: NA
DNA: TGTGCCAGCAGCTTAACCGGGTCCTGGGTAACCGAGCAGTTCTTC
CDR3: CASSLTGSWVTEQFF

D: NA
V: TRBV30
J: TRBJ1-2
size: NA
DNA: TGTGCCTGGAGTTTAGAGAGGGTTCCTGGCTACACCTTC
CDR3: CAWSLERVPGYTF

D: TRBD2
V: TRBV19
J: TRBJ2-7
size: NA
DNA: TGTGCCAGTAGTAGGAAGACTAGCACCCACGAGCAGTACTTC
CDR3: CASSRKTSTHEQYF

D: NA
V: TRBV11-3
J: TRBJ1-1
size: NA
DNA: TGTGCCAGCAGCTTTACAGGCTCGAACACTGAAGCTTTCTTT
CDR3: CASSFTGSNTEAFF

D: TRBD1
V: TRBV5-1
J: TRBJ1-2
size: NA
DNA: TGCGCCAGCAGTCCCGGGACAGGGGTCGGGTATGGCTACACCTTC
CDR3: CASSPGTGVGYGYTF

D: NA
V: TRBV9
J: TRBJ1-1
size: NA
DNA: TGTGCCAGCAGCTCTGGACACCAGGCGAACACTGAAGCTTTCTTT
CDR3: CASSSGHQANTEAFF

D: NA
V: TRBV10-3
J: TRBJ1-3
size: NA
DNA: TGTGCCATCAGTGAGTCGGGCGCTGGAAACACCATATATTTT
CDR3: CAISESGAGNTIYF